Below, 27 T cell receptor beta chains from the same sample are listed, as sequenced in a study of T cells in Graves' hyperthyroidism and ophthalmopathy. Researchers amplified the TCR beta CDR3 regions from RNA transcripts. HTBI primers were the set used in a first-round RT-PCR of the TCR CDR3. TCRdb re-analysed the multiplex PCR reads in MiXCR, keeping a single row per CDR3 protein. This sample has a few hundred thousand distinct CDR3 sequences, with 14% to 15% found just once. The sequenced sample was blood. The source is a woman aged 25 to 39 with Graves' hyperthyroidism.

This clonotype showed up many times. This CDR3 is CASSFRNEQFF. The CDR3 DNA is TGTGCCAGCAGTTTCAGAAATGAGCAGTTCTTC. This chain uses TRBV28 with TRBJ2-1; no firm D call. With 3 bases removed from V and 7 bases from J, the gap between germline ends came to 4 bases. This CDR3 contains 11 residues. The germline V gene has CDR1 MDHEN and CDR2 SYDVKM.

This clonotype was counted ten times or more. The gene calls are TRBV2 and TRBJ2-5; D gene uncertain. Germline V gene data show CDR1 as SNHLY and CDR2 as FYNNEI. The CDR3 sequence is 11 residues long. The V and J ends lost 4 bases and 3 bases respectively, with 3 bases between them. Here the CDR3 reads CASSVKETQYF. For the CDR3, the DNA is TGTGCCAGCAGTGTAAAAGAGACCCAGTACTTC.

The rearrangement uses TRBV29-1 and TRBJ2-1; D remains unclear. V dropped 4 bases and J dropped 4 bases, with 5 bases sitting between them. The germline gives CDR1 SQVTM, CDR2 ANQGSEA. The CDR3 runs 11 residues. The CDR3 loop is CSVVVYNEQFF. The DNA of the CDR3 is TGCAGCGTTGTCGTTTACAATGAGCAGTTCTTC.

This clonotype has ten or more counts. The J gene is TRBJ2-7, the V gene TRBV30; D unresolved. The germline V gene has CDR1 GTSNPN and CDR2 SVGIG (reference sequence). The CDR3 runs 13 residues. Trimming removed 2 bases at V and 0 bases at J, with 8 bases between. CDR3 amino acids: CAWSMGISYEQYF. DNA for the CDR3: TGTGCCTGGAGTATGGGGATCTCCTACGAGCAGTACTTC.

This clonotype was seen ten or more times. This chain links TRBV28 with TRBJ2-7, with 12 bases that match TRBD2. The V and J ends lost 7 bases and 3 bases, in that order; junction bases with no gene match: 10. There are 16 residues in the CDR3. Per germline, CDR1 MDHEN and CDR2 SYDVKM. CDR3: CASTASGRAEHYEQYF. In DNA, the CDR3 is TGTGCCAGCACGGCTAGCGGGAGGGCCGAACACTACGAGCAGTACTTC.

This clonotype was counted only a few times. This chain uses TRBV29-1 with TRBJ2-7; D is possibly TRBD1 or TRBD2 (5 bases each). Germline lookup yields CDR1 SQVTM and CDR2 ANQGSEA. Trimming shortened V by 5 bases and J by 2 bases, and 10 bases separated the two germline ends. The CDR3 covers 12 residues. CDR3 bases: TGCAGCGTTCGGGACGGTCCCTACGAGCAGTACTTC. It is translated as CSVRDGPYEQYF.

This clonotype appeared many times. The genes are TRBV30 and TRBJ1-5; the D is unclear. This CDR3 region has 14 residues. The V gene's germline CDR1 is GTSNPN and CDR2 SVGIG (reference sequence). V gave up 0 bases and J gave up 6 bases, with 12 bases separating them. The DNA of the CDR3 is TGTGCCTGGAGTGTTTCGGGGAATAGTCAGCCCCAGCATTTT. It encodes CAWSVSGNSQPQHF. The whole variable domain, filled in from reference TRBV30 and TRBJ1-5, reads SQTIHQWPATLVQPVGSPLSLECTVEGTSNPNLYWYRQAAGRGLQLLFYSVGIGQISSEVPQNLSASRPQDRQFILSSKKLLLSDSGFYLCAWSVSGNSQPQHFGDGTRLSIL.

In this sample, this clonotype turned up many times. CDR3 in DNA: TGTGCCTGGAGTGTAGGCACTAGCACAGATACGCAGTATTTT. Its protein is CAWSVGTSTDTQYF. V and J are TRBV30 and TRBJ2-3; unclear D gene. Trimming took off 0 bases at V and 0 bases at J, with 7 bases between the two ends. The CDR3 has 14 residues. The germline CDR1 and CDR2 sequences are GTSNPN and SVGIG (reference sequence).

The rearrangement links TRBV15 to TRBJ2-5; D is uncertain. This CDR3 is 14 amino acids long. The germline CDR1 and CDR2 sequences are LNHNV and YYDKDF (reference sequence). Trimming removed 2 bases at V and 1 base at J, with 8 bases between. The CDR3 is CATSRPASQETQYF. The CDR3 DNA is TGTGCCACCAGCAGACCCGCCTCCCAAGAGACCCAGTACTTC.

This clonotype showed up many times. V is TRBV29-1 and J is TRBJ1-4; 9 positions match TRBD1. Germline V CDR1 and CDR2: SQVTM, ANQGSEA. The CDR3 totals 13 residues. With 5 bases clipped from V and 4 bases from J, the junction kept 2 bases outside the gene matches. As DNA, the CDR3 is TGCAGCGTTCAGACAGGGGGTAATGAAAAACTGTTTTTT. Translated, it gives CSVQTGGNEKLFF.

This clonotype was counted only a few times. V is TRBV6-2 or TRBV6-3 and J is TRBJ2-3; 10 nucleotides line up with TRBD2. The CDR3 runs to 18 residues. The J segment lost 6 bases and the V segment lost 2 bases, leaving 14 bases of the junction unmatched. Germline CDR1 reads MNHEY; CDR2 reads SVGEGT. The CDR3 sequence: CASSYAPLSGRAIDTQYF. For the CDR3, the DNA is TGTGCCAGCAGTTACGCCCCTTTGAGCGGGAGGGCCATTGATACGCAGTATTTT.

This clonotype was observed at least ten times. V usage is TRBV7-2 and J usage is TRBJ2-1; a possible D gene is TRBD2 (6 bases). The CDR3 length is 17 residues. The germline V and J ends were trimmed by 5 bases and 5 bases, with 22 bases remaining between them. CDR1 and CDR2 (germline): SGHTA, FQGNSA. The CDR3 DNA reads TGTGCCAGCAGCACCTTAGGTCGTCTAGCGCACGACAATGAGCAGTTCTTC. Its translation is CASSTLGRLAHDNEQFF.

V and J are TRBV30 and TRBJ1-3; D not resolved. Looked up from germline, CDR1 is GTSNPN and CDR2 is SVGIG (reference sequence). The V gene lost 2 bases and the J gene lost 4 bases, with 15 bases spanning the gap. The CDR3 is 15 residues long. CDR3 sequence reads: CAWSTPMKPGNTIYF. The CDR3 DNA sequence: TGTGCCTGGAGTACCCCGATGAAACCAGGAAACACCATATATTTT.

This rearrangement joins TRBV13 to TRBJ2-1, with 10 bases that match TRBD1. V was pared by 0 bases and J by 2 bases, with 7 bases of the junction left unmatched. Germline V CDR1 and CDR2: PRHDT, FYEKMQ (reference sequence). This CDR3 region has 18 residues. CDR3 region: CASSLGIPGQGTYNEQFF. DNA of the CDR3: TGTGCCAGCAGCTTAGGAATTCCGGGACAGGGGACCTACAATGAGCAGTTCTTC.

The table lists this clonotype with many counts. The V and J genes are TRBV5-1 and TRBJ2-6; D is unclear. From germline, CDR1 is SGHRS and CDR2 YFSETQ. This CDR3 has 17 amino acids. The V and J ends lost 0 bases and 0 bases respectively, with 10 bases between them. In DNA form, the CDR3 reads TGCGCCAGCAGCTTGGCCCTCCAACTCTCTGGGGCCAACGTCCTGACTTTC. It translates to CASSLALQLSGANVLTF. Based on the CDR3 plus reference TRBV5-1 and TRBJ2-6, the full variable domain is KAGVTQTPRYLIKTRGQQVTLSCSPISGHRSVSWYQQTPGQGLQFLFEYFSETQRNKGNFPGRFSGRQFSNSRSEMNVSTLELGDSALYLCASSLALQLSGANVLTFGAGSRLTVL.

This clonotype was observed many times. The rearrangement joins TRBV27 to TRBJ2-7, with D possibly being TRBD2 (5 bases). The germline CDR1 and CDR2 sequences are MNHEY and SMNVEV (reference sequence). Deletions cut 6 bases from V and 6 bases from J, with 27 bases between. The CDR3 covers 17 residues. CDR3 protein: CASRLRISSGTGIEQYF. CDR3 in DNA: TGTGCCAGCAGACTAAGGATTTCGAGTGGTACCGGGATCGAGCAGTACTTC.

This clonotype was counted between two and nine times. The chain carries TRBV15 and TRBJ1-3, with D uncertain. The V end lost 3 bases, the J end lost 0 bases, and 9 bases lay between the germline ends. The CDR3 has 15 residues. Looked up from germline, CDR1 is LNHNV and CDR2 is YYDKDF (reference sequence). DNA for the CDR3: TGTGCCACCAGCAGGGTGCCTTACTCTGGAAACACCATATATTTT. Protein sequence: CATSRVPYSGNTIYF.

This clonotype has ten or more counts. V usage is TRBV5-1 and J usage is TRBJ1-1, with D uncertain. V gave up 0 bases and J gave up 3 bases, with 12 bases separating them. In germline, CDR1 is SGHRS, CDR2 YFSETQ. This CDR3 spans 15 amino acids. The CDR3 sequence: CASSLATTSHTEAFF. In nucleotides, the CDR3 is TGCGCCAGCAGCTTGGCAACAACCTCCCACACTGAAGCTTTCTTT.

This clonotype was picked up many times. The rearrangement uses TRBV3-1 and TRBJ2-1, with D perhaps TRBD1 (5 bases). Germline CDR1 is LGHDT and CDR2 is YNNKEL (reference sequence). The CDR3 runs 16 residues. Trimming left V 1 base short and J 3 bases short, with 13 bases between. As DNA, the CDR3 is TGTGCCAGCAGCCAAGGTGACAGCATCGACTACAATGAGCAGTTCTTC. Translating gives CASSQGDSIDYNEQFF.

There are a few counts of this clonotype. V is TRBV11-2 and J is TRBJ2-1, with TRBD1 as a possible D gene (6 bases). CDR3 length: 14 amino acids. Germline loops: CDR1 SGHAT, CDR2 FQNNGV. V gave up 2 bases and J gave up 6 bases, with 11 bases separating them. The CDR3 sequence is CASSLTRTANEQFF. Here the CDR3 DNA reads TGTGCCAGCAGCTTAACCCGGACAGCCAATGAGCAGTTCTTC.

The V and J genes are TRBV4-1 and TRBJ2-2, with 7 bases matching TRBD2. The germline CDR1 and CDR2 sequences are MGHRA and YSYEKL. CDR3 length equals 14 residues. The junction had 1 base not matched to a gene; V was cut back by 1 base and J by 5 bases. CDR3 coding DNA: TGCGCCAGCAGCCAAGGGGAGGGGACCGGGGAGCTGTTTTTT. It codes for CASSQGEGTGELFF.

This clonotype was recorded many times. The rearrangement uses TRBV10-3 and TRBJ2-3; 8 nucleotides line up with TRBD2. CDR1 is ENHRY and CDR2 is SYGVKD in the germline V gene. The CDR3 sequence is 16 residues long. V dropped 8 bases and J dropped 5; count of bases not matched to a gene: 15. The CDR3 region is CAISAGGAGVIDTQYF. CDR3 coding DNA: TGTGCCATCTCCGCGGGGGGAGCGGGAGTCATAGATACGCAGTATTTT.

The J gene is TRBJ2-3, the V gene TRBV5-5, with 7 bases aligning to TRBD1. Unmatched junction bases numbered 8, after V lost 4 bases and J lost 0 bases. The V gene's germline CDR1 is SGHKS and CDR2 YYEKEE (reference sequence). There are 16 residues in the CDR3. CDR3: CASSPTLGQSTDTQYF. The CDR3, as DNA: TGTGCCAGCAGCCCCACGTTGGGACAGAGCACAGATACGCAGTATTTT.

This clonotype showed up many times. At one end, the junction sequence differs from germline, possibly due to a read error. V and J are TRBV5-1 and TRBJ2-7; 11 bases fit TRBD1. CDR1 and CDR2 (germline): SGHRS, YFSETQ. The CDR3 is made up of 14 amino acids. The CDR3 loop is CASSPGQGVYEQYF. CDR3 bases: TGTGCCAGCAGCCCGGGACAGGGGGTGTACGAGCAGTACTTC.

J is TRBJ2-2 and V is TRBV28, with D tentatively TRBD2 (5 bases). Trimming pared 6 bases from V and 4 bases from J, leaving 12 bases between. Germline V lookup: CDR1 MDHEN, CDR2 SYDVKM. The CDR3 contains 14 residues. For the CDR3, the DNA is TGTGCCAGCAGACTAGGAAGTCCCACCGGGGAGCTGTTTTTT. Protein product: CASRLGSPTGELFF.

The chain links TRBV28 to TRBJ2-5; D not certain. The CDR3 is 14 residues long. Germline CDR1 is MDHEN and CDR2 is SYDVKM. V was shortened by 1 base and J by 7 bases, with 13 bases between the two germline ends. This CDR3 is CASSLLSVTMTQYF. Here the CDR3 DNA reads TGTGCCAGCAGTTTATTGTCGGTTACGATGACCCAGTACTTC.

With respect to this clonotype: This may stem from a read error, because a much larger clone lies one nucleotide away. The CDR3 DNA is TGCGCCAGCAGCTTGGGGCGACTAGATTCCTACGAGCAGTTCTTC. Protein: CASSLGRLDSYEQFF. The rearrangement links TRBV5-1 to TRBJ2-7, with a possible D match to TRBD2 (6 bases). Near its end, the DNA agrees better with TRBJ2-1, so the J call may be wrong. Germline V CDR1 and CDR2: SGHRS, YFSETQ. CDR3 length equals 15 residues.